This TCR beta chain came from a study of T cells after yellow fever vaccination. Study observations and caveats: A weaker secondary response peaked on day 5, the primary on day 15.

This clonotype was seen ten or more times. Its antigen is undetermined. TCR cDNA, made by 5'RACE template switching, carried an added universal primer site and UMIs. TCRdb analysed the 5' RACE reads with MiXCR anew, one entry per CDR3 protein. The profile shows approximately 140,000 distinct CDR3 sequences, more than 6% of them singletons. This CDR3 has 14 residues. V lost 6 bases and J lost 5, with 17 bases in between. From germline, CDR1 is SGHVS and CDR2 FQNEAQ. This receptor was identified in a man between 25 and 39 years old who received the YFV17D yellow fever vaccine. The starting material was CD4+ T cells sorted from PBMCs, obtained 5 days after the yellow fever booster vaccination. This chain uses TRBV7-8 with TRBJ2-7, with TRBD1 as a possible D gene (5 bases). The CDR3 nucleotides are TGTGCCAGCAGTTCCACAGGCCCCCGGGACGAGCAGTACTTC. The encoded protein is CASSSTGPRDEQYF. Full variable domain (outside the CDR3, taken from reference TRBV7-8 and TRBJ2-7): GAGVSQSPRYKVAKRGQDVALRCDPISGHVSLFWYQQALGQGPEFLTYFQNEAQLDKSGLPSDRFFAERPEGSVSTLKIQRTQQEDSAVYLCASSSTGPRDEQYFGPGTRLTVT.